This T cell receptor beta chain was sequenced during a study of T cell responses to AZD1222 COVID-19 vaccine. General observations from the study: Among spike-specific TCRs, nearly half reportedly target unmutated variant regions.

Libraries were prepared by immunoSEQ multiplex PCR; TCRdb keeps only in-frame clonotypes and omits some of them. The data hold 75,000 to 90,000 clones, with 85% to 95% observed a single time. With V trimmed by 7 bases and J by 4 bases, 7 bases remained unmatched. This CDR3 has 14 amino acids. Germline CDR1 and CDR2: MNHEY and SMNVEV (reference sequence). A remark on this clone: The antigen is not known.

The rearrangement links TRBV27 to TRBJ2-1; TRBD2 agrees at 7 bases. The specimen comprised peripheral blood, sampled on day 0 of AZD1222 vaccination. The sequence was collected from an adult in good health. The CDR3 DNA follows: TGTGCCAGCAAGGCGGGGGTATTTTACAATGAGCAGTTCTTC. This translates into CASKAGVFYNEQFF.